This T cell receptor (beta chain) was profiled in a study of T cells expressing NK-cell markers. The study's findings and limits: For about 6 donors, the dominant NKG2C+ clonotypes made up roughly 1.0-7.0% of their CD8+ T cells. A handful of donors showed these clonotypes also leading the CD3+CD56-NKG2C+ fraction.

This CDR3 has 15 amino acids. Germline V gene sequence: CDR1 DFQATT, CDR2 SNEGSKA (reference sequence). TCRdb reprocessed the 5' RACE reads and stores each CDR3 protein as one record, lacking DNA. Across more than 400,000 distinct CDR3 sequences, the top ten clones capture 7.3% of the sample. Notes on this clonotype: What it binds is unknown.

This chain links TRBV20-1 with TRBJ2-3. Sequencing input: blood T cells: a sorted CD56 or NKG2C T cell subset, CD4+ or CD8+ T cells, or bulk PBMC T cells (not recorded which). The TCR was taken from a woman aged 18-70 years in good health. CDR3 sequence reads: CSARDGFPESDTQYF.